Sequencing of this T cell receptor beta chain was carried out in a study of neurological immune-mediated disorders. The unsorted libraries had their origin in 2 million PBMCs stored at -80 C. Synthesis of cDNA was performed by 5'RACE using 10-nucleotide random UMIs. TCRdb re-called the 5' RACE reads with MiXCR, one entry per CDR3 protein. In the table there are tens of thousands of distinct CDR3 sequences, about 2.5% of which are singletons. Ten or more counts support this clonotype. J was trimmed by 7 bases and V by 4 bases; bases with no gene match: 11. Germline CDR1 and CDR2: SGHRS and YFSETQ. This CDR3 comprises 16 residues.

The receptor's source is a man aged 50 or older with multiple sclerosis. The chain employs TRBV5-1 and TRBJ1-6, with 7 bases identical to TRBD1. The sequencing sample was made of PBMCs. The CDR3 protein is CASSPGAGTENSPLHF. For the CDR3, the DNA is TGCGCCAGCAGCCCTGGGGCCGGGACAGAAAATTCACCCCTCCACTTT.